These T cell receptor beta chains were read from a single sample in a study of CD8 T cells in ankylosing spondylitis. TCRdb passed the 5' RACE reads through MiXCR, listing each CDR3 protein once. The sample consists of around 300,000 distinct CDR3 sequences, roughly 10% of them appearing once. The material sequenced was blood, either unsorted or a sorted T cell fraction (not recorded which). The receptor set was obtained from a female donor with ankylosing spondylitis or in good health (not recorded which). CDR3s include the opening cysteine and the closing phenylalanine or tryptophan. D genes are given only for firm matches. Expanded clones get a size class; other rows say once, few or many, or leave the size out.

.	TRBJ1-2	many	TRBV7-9	TGTGCCAGCAGCTTAGCGACGGGAGGGACTAACTATGGCTACACCTTC	CASSLATGGTNYGYTF
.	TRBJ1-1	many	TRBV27	TGTGCCATCAGATCCTTACGCAGGGCTGAAGCTTTCTTT	CAIRSLRRAEAFF
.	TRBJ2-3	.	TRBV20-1	TGCAGTGCTCCTGTCAGGGCGGATACGCAGTATTTT	CSAPVRADTQYF
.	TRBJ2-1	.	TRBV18	TGTGCCAGCTCACCATTTAGGGGGGACCTCGACAATGAGCAGTTCTTC	CASSPFRGDLDNEQFF
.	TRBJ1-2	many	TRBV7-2	TGTGCCAGCAGCTTCAGGGTAGCTAACTATGGCTACACCTTC	CASSFRVANYGYTF
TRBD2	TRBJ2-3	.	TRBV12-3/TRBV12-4	TGTGCCAGCAGTCTCAACTTAGCGGGATGGGGGGATACGCAGTATTTT	CASSLNLAGWGDTQYF
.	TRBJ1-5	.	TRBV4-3	TGCGCCAGCAGCCAAGACAGCGTCAATCAGCCCCAGCATTTT	CASSQDSVNQPQHF
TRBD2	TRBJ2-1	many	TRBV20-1	TGCAGTGCTAAGTATCCAGCGGGGGATGAGCAGTTCTTC	CSAKYPAGDEQFF
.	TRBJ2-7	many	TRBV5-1	TGCGCCAGCAGCTTGAATTTGGGAGGCGAGCAGTACTTC	CASSLNLGGEQYF
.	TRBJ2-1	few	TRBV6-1	TGTGCCAGCAGTGAAAGGGACACCAATTACAATGAGCAGTTCTTC	CASSERDTNYNEQFF
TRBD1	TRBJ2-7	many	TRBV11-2	TGTGCCAGCAGCTTAGAGTGGACAGGGCCCTACGAGCAGTACTTC	CASSLEWTGPYEQYF
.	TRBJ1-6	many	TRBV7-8	TGTGCCAGCCGGGTGATCGGGGGGAATTCACCCCTCCACTTT	CASRVIGGNSPLHF
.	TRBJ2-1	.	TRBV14	TGTGCCAGCAGCCAAGAAGGGGTGCGGGTTCGGGAGCAGTTCTTC	CASSQEGVRVREQFF
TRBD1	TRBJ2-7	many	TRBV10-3	TGTGCCATAACAGGGGATAGCTCCTACGAGCAGTACTTC	CAITGDSSYEQYF
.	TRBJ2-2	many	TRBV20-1	TGCAGTGCTAGAGATACCCCAAACTCGAACACCGGGGAGCTGTTTTTT	CSARDTPNSNTGELFF
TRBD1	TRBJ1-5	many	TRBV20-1	TGCAGTGCTGTCCGGACAGGGACGGACCAGCCCCAGCATTTT	CSAVRTGTDQPQHF
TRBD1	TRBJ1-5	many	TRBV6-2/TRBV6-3	TGTGCCAGCAGTTACTCCGGACAGGGAAATCAGCCCCAGCATTTT	CASSYSGQGNQPQHF
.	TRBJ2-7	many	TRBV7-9	TGTGCCAGCAGCTTCGATAGCGGCGAGCAGTACTTC	CASSFDSGEQYF
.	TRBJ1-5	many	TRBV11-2	TGTGCCAGCAGCTTAGGTGGGACCGGCAGTCATCAGCCCCAGCATTTT	CASSLGGTGSHQPQHF
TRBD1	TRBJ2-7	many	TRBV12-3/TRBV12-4	TGTGCCAGCAGGACGGGGGACAGGGGTTTCTACGAGCAGTACTTC	CASRTGDRGFYEQYF
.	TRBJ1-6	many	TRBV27	TGTGCCAGCAGCCTCCTGCTGGCTCCACTTTCACCCCTCCACTTT	CASSLLLAPLSPLHF
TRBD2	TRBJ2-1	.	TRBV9	TGTGCCAGCAGCGTAGATGACGCGGGGGGGATAGTTAATGAGCAGTTCTTC	CASSVDDAGGIVNEQFF
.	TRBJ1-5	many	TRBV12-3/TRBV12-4	TGTGCCAGCAGTCAGACACAGGCCAGCAATCAGCCCCAGCATTTT	CASSQTQASNQPQHF
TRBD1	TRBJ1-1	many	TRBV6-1	TGTGCCAGCAGCCGAGCAGGGGGCGCGAACACTGAAGCTTTCTTT	CASSRAGGANTEAFF
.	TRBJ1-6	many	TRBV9	TGTGCCAGCAGCGTTGGCGCCACTAATTCACCCCTCCACTTT	CASSVGATNSPLHF
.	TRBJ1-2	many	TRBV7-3	TGTGCCAGCAGCCCGGGGGCGACCTATGGCTACACCTTC	CASSPGATYGYTF
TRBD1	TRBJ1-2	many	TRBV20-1	TGCAGTGCTGGTTCGGACAGGATAGGTGGCTACACCTTC	CSAGSDRIGGYTF
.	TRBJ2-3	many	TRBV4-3	TGCGCCAGCAGCCCCCGGGTGTTCGGCACAGATACGCAGTATTTT	CASSPRVFGTDTQYF
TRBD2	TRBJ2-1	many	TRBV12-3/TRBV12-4	TGTGCCAGCAGTTTCGGGCTAGCGGGGGGTGAGCAGTTCTTC	CASSFGLAGGEQFF
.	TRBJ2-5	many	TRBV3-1	TGTGCCAGCAGCCAAGATTTAGGGGAGGGGGGGTACCAAGAGACCCAGTACTTC	CASSQDLGEGGYQETQYF
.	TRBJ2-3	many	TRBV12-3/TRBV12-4	TGTGCCAGCAGTTTAGCGCCGAGCACAGATACGCAGTATTTT	CASSLAPSTDTQYF
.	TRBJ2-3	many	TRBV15	TGTGCCACCAGCAGACGCATGACTAGAGAGAGCACAGATACGCAGTATTTT	CATSRRMTRESTDTQYF
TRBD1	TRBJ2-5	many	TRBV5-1	TGCGCCAGCAGCGCTCGACAGGGTCACCAAGAGACCCAGTACTTC	CASSARQGHQETQYF
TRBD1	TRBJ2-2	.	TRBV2	TGTGCCAGCAGACAGGGGATTAACACCGGGGAGCTGTTTTTT	CASRQGINTGELFF
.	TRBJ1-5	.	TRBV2	TGTGCCATCGGACCCCGGGCTGGCAATCAGCCCCAGCATTTT	CAIGPRAGNQPQHF
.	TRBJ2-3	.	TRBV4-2	TGTGCCAGCAGCCAAGCGGGTACTGGGAGAGATACGCAGTATTTT	CASSQAGTGRDTQYF
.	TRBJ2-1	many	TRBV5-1	TGCGCCAGCAGCTTGGCAGCGCTCCATGAGCAGTTCTTC	CASSLAALHEQFF
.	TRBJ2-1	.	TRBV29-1	TGCAGCGTTCCCCTAGCGCTCAATGAGCAGTTCTTC	CSVPLALNEQFF
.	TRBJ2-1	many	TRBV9	TGTGCCAGCAGCCCCTACTCCCGTCGGGATTACAATGAGCAGTTCTTC	CASSPYSRRDYNEQFF
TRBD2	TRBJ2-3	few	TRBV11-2	TGTGCCAGCAGCAGAGGACTAGCGGGAGAAGTTAGCACAGATACGCAGTATTTT	CASSRGLAGEVSTDTQYF
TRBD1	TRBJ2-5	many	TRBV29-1	TGCAGCGTTCAACGTGGACAGGGAAAAAGAGAGACCCAGTACTTC	CSVQRGQGKRETQYF